This T cell receptor beta chain was obtained from a study of T-cell memory formation after mild COVID-19. On this clonotype itself: What it binds is unknown.

CDR3 length: 13 amino acids. V was pared by 4 bases and J by 3 bases, with 10 bases between. Germline loops: CDR1 SQVTM, CDR2 ANQGSEA. TCRdb analysed the 5' RACE reads with MiXCR anew, one entry per CDR3 protein. The sample holds about 260,000 distinct CDR3 sequences, approximately 8.4% seen once. Study observations and caveats: The SARS-CoV-2 specificity of second-wave clones reaching peak at day 37 remained unverified. Clones that shrank (day 15 to 85) were balanced CD4/CD8, whereas later expanders leaned CD4+. Several responding clones turned up in pre-infection memory, indicating that cross-reactive memory may have taken part. Clones which contracted sat mainly in CM and EM if CD4+, and in EMRA if CD8+.

V and J are TRBV29-1 and TRBJ1-5; D is unclear. The clonotype was recovered from a young man who had mild COVID-19 (a few samples of this study predate the infection). Cell type and time point are not known. The sequencing sample was made of PBMCs or a T cell subset sorted from them (not recorded which). In nucleotides, the CDR3 is TGCAGCGTTGGGGGTGGCAACAATCAGCCCCAGCATTTT. It translates to CSVGGGNNQPQHF.